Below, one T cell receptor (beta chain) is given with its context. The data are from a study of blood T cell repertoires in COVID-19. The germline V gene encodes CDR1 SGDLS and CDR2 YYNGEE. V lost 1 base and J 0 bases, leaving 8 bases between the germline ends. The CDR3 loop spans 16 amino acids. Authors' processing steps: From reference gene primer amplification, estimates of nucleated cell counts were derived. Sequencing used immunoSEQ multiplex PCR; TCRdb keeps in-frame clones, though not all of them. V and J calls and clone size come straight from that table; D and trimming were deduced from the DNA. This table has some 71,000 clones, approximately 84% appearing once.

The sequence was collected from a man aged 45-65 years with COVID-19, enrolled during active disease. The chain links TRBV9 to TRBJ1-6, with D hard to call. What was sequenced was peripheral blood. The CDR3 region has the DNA TGTGCCAGCAGCGTATCGGGTAGCTCCTATAATTCACCCCTCCACTTT. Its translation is CASSVSGSSYNSPLHF.